This note documents a single T cell receptor (beta chain) sequence. This sample is part of a study of cytomegalovirus exposure and HLA in healthy donors. Using immunoSEQ multiplex PCR, the repertoire was profiled, and TCRdb retains in-frame clones only, with some absent. This sample has around 200,000 clones, with about 81% found just once. V dropped 7 bases and J dropped 8 bases, with 17 bases sitting between them. CDR3 size: 13 residues. In germline, CDR1 is GTSNPN, CDR2 SVGIG (reference sequence). The specimen was PBMCs. The receptor was derived from a woman between 25 and 40 years old in good health and CMV-seronegative. The V gene is TRBV30, the J gene TRBJ1-4; maybe TRBD1 (5 bases). In DNA, the CDR3 is TGTGCCTCGCAGAGCCAGGGATCCGAAAAACTGTTTTTT. Amino acids: CASQSQGSEKLFF. Variable domain in full (rest from reference TRBV30 and TRBJ1-4): SQTIHQWPATLVQPVGSPLSLECTVEGTSNPNLYWYRQAAGRGLQLLFYSVGIGQISSEVPQNLSASRPQDRQFILSSKKLLLSDSGFYLCASQSQGSEKLFFGSGTQLSVL.